Listed below are T cell receptor beta chains from one sample, sequenced in a study of blood T cell repertoires in COVID-19. Sequencing was performed with immunoSEQ multiplex PCR; in TCRdb, only in-frame clones are kept and a portion is missing. This table holds roughly 150,000 clones, roughly nine tenths found once. The sample taken for sequencing was peripheral blood. All receptors come from a woman between 65 and 79 years old with acute or convalescent COVID-19. The CDR3 runs from the conserved cysteine through the conserved F or W. A D gene is named only where the DNA matches it firmly. Rows may omit the clone size; those that give it use once, few, many or a size class.

d_gene	v_gene	abundance	j_gene	CDR3aa	CDR3nt
TRBD2	TRBV9	NA	TRBJ2-3	CASSGRLAGYTDTQYF	TGTGCCAGCAGCGGAAGACTAGCGGGGTACACAGATACGCAGTATTTT
NA	TRBV15	NA	TRBJ2-5	CATSRSITPGEETQYF	TGTGCCACCAGCAGATCGATCACCCCGGGGGAAGAGACCCAGTACTTC
NA	TRBV19	NA	TRBJ1-4	CASTPLPGRGEKLFF	TGTGCCAGTACCCCCTTACCAGGGAGGGGTGAAAAACTGTTTTTT
TRBD1	TRBV30	NA	TRBJ1-1	CAWRPYDRERTEAFF	TGTGCCTGGAGACCATACGACAGGGAGAGGACTGAAGCTTTCTTT
NA	TRBV3-1/TRBV3-2	NA	TRBJ1-4	CASSPQGSNEKLFF	TGTGCCAGCAGCCCGCAGGGGAGTAATGAAAAACTGTTTTTT
TRBD1	TRBV7-9	NA	TRBJ1-4	CASSHAQGARTNEKLFF	TGTGCCAGCAGCCACGCACAGGGGGCGCGAACTAATGAAAAACTGTTTTTT
TRBD2	TRBV2	once	TRBJ2-1	CASSGGLVGEQFF	TGTGCCAGCAGTGGCGGACTAGTTGGTGAGCAGTTCTTC
TRBD1	TRBV12-3/TRBV12-4	NA	TRBJ1-2	CASSYGQGWGYTF	TGTGCCAGCAGTTACGGACAGGGTTGGGGCTACACCTTC
NA	TRBV6-1	NA	TRBJ1-4	CASSEGRGRINEKLFF	TGTGCCAGCAGTGAAGGTCGCGGGCGGATCAATGAAAAACTGTTTTTT
TRBD2	TRBV7-9	NA	TRBJ2-2	CASSPGGTNTGELFF	TGTGCCAGCAGCCCCGGGGGGACGAACACCGGGGAGCTGTTTTTT
NA	TRBV9	NA	TRBJ2-2	CASSVGNRDTGELFF	TGTGCCAGCAGCGTAGGTAACAGGGACACCGGGGAGCTGTTTTTT
NA	TRBV4-3	NA	TRBJ1-2	CASSQDRPGLDYGYTF	TGCGCCAGCAGCCAAGATAGGCCAGGGTTGGACTATGGCTACACCTTC
TRBD2	TRBV3-1/TRBV3-2	NA	TRBJ2-1	CASSRTSGAGYNEQFF	TGTGCCAGCAGCCGAACTAGCGGGGCGGGATACAATGAGCAGTTCTTC
NA	TRBV12-3/TRBV12-4	NA	TRBJ2-1	CASSLGRSNEQFF	TGTGCCAGCAGTTTAGGCAGAAGCAATGAGCAGTTCTTC
NA	TRBV28	NA	TRBJ2-1	CASSLYNEQFF	TGTGCCAGCAGTCTTTACAATGAGCAGTTCTTC